A single sample is the source of the 27 T cell receptor beta chains below, sequenced in a study of spatial heterogeneity in lung cancer. Overall study findings and caveats: Within tumors, counts of expanded alpha and beta TCRs tracked tumor mutation counts.

TCRdb recomputed calls from the 5' RACE reads with MiXCR, one row per CDR3 protein. The table includes around 4,800 distinct CDR3 sequences, 8.4% detected once. The time point here: sample taken at primary tumor resection. The antigens of these receptors remain unknown. The sample consisted of lung tumor tissue, taken at surgery. The receptors were sampled from a male donor with early-stage non-small cell lung cancer.

This clonotype was detected a few times. This may come from a read error, since a much larger clone is one base off. The chain joins TRBV2 to TRBJ1-2; TRBD1 might be the D (6 bases). The CDR3 consists of 15 residues. Germline-derived CDR1 and CDR2 are SNHLY and FYNNEI. The DNA for the CDR3 is TGTGTCAGCGGGGAGACAGGAGATGCTAACTATGGCTACACCTTC. This encodes CVSGETGDANYGYTF.

This clonotype is deemed medium-sized. The genes are TRBV4-1 and TRBJ2-5; possibly TRBD2 for D (5 bases). The V gene's germline CDR1 is MGHRA and CDR2 YSYEKL. V lost 8 bases and J 5 bases, leaving 15 bases between the germline ends. The CDR3 is 13 residues long. CDR3: CASEGEGKETQYF. The CDR3 coding sequence is TGCGCCAGCGAGGGAGAGGGAAAGGAGACCCAGTACTTC.

This clonotype was recorded at least ten times. V is TRBV6-5 and J is TRBJ2-7; 12 positions match TRBD1. Germline V CDR1 and CDR2: MNHEY, SVGAGI. Trimming took 8 bases from V and 5 from J; bases not matched to a gene: 7. This CDR3 is built from 14 residues. For the CDR3, the DNA is TGTGCCAGCGCCTTCGGGACAGGGGGCCACGAGCAGTACTTC. Translation gives CASAFGTGGHEQYF.

The table lists this clonotype with a few counts. V gene TRBV12-3 or TRBV12-4 combines with J gene TRBJ2-2, with 9 bases identical to TRBD1. This CDR3 spans 15 amino acids. The trim removed 7 bases at V and 5 bases at J, leaving 8 bases unmatched. The CDR3 nucleotides are TGTGCCAGCACTCCTGCCGGGACAGGGACCGGGGAGCTGTTTTTT. Translated: CASTPAGTGTGELFF.

This clonotype is judged large. This chain links TRBV10-3 with TRBJ2-7, with unresolved D. The CDR3 runs to 12 residues. V lost 3 bases and J lost 0, with 3 bases in between. CDR1 ENHRY and CDR2 SYGVKD come from the germline V gene. The CDR3 reads CAISESSYEQYF. The CDR3 DNA sequence: TGTGCCATCAGTGAAAGCTCCTACGAGCAGTACTTC.

This clonotype was recorded many times. V and J are TRBV28 and TRBJ2-7, with 14 bases matching TRBD2. CDR1 MDHEN and CDR2 SYDVKM come from the germline V gene. The CDR3 sequence is 18 residues long. J lost 2 bases, V lost 5 bases, and 11 bases had no gene match. The CDR3 bases are TGTGCCAGCAGTCCAAATATGGGGACTAGCGGGAGACCCTACGAGCAGTACTTC. Translated: CASSPNMGTSGRPYEQYF.

This clonotype has ten or more counts. The CDR3 DNA reads TGTGCCAGCAGTGGGGAACACTCCTACGAGCAGTACTTC. Translation gives CASSGEHSYEQYF. The chain employs TRBV2 and TRBJ2-7; D gene unclear. This CDR3 contains 13 residues. Germline CDR1 and CDR2: SNHLY and FYNNEI. V was shortened by 4 bases and J by 0 bases, with 7 bases between the two germline ends.

This clonotype occurred many times. The chain carries TRBV19 and TRBJ2-5; D is unclear. There are 13 residues in the CDR3. Germline CDR1 is LNHDA and CDR2 is SQIVND (reference sequence). Trimming shortened V by 3 bases and J by 2 bases, and 7 bases separated the two germline ends. CDR3 sequence (DNA): TGTGCCAGTAGTATCGGCTTTCAAGAGACCCAGTACTTC. Translation gives CASSIGFQETQYF.

This clonotype rates as medium-sized. The chain uses TRBV20-1 and TRBJ1-6; TRBD1 might be the D (5 bases). The germline CDR1 and CDR2 sequences are DFQATT and SNEGSKA (reference sequence). The V end lost 4 bases, the J end lost 5 bases, and 15 bases lay between the germline ends. The length of the CDR3 is 15 residues. The chain's CDR3 is CSATSGTSHNSPLHF. CDR3 bases: TGCAGTGCTACATCCGGGACGTCACATAATTCACCCCTCCACTTT.

Ten or more counts support this clonotype. J is TRBJ2-5 and V is TRBV12-3 or TRBV12-4, with TRBD2 identical over 8 bases. The CDR3 loop spans 17 amino acids. Unmatched junction bases numbered 9, after V lost 1 base and J lost 2 bases. The chain's CDR3 is CASSLGVAGSVQETQYF. DNA for the CDR3: TGTGCCAGCAGTTTAGGTGTAGCGGGGAGCGTTCAAGAGACCCAGTACTTC.

V is TRBV30 and J is TRBJ2-2; D perhaps matches TRBD1 (5 bases). This CDR3 has 14 amino acids. Trimming took 0 bases from V and 8 from J, leaving 13 bases between them. CDR1 and CDR2 (germline): GTSNPN, SVGIG (reference sequence). CDR3 in amino acids: CAWSVHVGPGELFF. CDR3 DNA sequence: TGTGCCTGGAGTGTACATGTGGGGCCTGGGGAGCTGTTTTTT.

This clonotype rates as medium-sized (0.01 to 0.1%). The chain has TRBV7-6 and TRBJ2-5; D might be TRBD1 (5 bases). From germline, CDR1 is SGHVS and CDR2 FNYEAQ. V shed 4 bases and J shed 2 bases, with 14 bases lying between them. CDR3 length: 15 residues. CDR3 nucleotide sequence: TGTGCCAGCAGCTCCCGTGGGGCGGCACAAGAGACCCAGTACTTC. Protein product: CASSSRGAAQETQYF.

This clonotype was counted a few times. This chain joins TRBV12-5 and TRBJ2-1; 9 bases align to TRBD2. The length of the CDR3 is 15 residues. Germline CDR1 and CDR2: LGHNT and FRNRAP. With V trimmed by 6 bases and J by 2 bases, 5 bases remained unmatched. CDR3 amino acids: CASGLTSGPYNEQFF. The DNA for the CDR3 is TGTGCTAGTGGCCTGACTAGCGGTCCCTACAATGAGCAGTTCTTC. Looking up the rest from reference TRBV12-5 and TRBJ2-1 gives the full variable domain: DARVTQTPRHKVTEMGQEVTMRCQPILGHNTVFWYRQTMMQGLELLAYFRNRAPLDDSGMPKDRFSAEMPDATLATLKIQPSEPRDSAVYFCASGLTSGPYNEQFFGPGTRLTVL.

J is TRBJ2-7 and V is TRBV29-1; 12 positions agree with TRBD1. Germline CDR1 and CDR2: SQVTM and ANQGSEA. The CDR3 loop spans 14 amino acids. Losses at the gene ends were 5 bases for V and 0 bases for J; bases not matched to a gene: 2. The CDR3 coding sequence is TGCAGCGTTCGGGACAGGGGGCCCTCCTACGAGCAGTACTTC. Translation gives CSVRDRGPSYEQYF.

This clonotype counts as medium-sized. The chain employs TRBV28 and TRBJ2-7; TRBD2 matches at 11 bases. CDR3 length: 15 amino acids. The J segment lost 6 bases and the V segment lost 6 bases, leaving 10 bases of the junction unmatched. Germline V gives CDR1 MDHEN, CDR2 SYDVKM. The CDR3 DNA reads TGTGCCAGCAGCCTTACCCCTAGCGGGAGGACCGAGCAGTACTTC. Its protein product is CASSLTPSGRTEQYF. The full variable domain, rest sourced from reference TRBV28 and TRBJ2-7, is DVKVTQSSRYLVKRTGEKVFLECVQDMDHENMFWYRQDPGLGLRLIYFSYDVKMKEKGDIPEGYSVSREKKERFSLILESASTNQTSMYLCASSLTPSGRTEQYFGPGTRLTVT.

This clonotype was seen only a few times. This rearrangement joins TRBV12-3 or TRBV12-4 to TRBJ1-6; D uncertain. This CDR3 is 16 amino acids long. V was trimmed by 3 bases and J by 7 bases, leaving 16 bases between them. CDR3 DNA: TGTGCCAGCAGTTTGGGCACATACATCGGGAATTCACCCCTCCACTTT. This translates into CASSLGTYIGNSPLHF.

This clonotype was counted many times. V and J are TRBV7-2 and TRBJ2-1; D might be TRBD2 (6 bases). Per the germline V gene, CDR1 is SGHTA and CDR2 is FQGNSA. The germline V and J ends were trimmed by 7 bases and 8 bases, with 18 bases remaining between them. The CDR3 runs 14 residues. CDR3 loop: CASIFFAGHDEQFF. The CDR3, as DNA: TGTGCCAGCATCTTTTTTGCGGGGCACGATGAGCAGTTCTTC.

The chain joins TRBV25-1 to TRBJ1-3; no clear D gene. Germline V gene lookup returns CDR1 MGHDK and CDR2 SYGVNS. The ends were cut back, 1 base at V and 4 bases at J, with 11 bases in the middle. The CDR3 length is 15 residues. The CDR3 protein is CASSESSGAGNTIYF. CDR3 nucleotides: TGTGCCAGCAGTGAATCCTCAGGCGCCGGAAACACCATATATTTT.

This clonotype was recorded many times. This sequence joins TRBV20-1 and TRBJ2-7, with D possibly being TRBD1 (6 bases). There are 16 residues in the CDR3. CDR1 and CDR2 from the germline V gene are DFQATT and SNEGSKA (reference sequence). V was trimmed by 0 bases and J by 3 bases, leaving 18 bases between them. Here the CDR3 reads CSARDRGQGTIYEQYF. In DNA, the CDR3 is TGCAGTGCTAGAGATCGAGGGCAGGGGACAATCTACGAGCAGTACTTC.

V usage is TRBV12-3 or TRBV12-4 and J usage is TRBJ1-1, with a weak D call TRBD1 (6 bases). CDR3 length equals 14 residues. V dropped 6 bases and J dropped 1 base, with 12 bases sitting between them. The DNA for the CDR3 is TGTGCCAGCAGAAAAAAGGGGGGGAACACTGAAGCTTTCTTT. Translating it yields CASRKKGGNTEAFF.

Relative to its sample, this clonotype is medium-sized (0.01 to 0.1%). The V gene is TRBV9, the J gene TRBJ1-2, with D possibly being TRBD1 (6 bases). CDR3 length: 13 residues. Germline assignment: CDR1 SGDLS and CDR2 YYNGEE. V was trimmed by 7 bases and J by 0 bases, leaving 10 bases between them. The CDR3 loop reads CASRDIANYGYTF. The CDR3, as DNA: TGTGCCAGCCGGGACATAGCTAACTATGGCTACACCTTC. Based on the CDR3 plus reference TRBV9 and TRBJ1-2, the full variable domain is DSGVTQTPKHLITATGQRVTLRCSPRSGDLSVYWYQQSLDQGLQFLIQYYNGEERAKGNILERFSAQQFPDLHSELNLSSLELGDSALYFCASRDIANYGYTFGSGTRLTVV.

This clonotype has ten or more counts. The V call is TRBV6-1, the J call TRBJ2-3; D not certain. CDR3 length: 13 residues. V was cut by 1 base and J by 2 bases, with 4 bases left in between. The germline V gene has CDR1 MNHNS and CDR2 SASEGT. CDR3 loop: CASSEVFTDTQYF. CDR3 coding DNA: TGTGCCAGCAGTGAAGTCTTCACAGATACGCAGTATTTT.

This clonotype was recorded many times. This chain joins TRBV9 and TRBJ2-2, with D perhaps matching TRBD1 or TRBD2 (5 bases each). The CDR3 consists of 15 residues. Trimming removed 0 bases from V and 6 bases from J, with 12 bases in between. From germline, CDR1 is SGDLS and CDR2 YYNGEE. The CDR3 DNA reads TGTGCCAGCAGCGTAGCGAGGGGAATGGCCGGGGAGCTGTTTTTT. It specifies CASSVARGMAGELFF.

This clonotype was counted many times. The J gene is TRBJ2-7, the V gene TRBV28, with 11 bases fitting TRBD1. The germline V gene encodes CDR1 MDHEN and CDR2 SYDVKM. The junction had 9 bases not matched to a gene; V was cut back by 5 bases and J by 3 bases. CDR3 length: 16 amino acids. The CDR3 region is CASSPEDRGLRYEQYF. The DNA of the CDR3 is TGTGCCAGCAGTCCAGAGGACAGGGGGCTTCGCTACGAGCAGTACTTC.

This clonotype was recorded many times. The CDR3: CASSLRDGGYEQYF. The CDR3 DNA sequence: TGTGCCAGCAGCTTAAGGGACGGGGGTTATGAGCAGTACTTC. The V gene is TRBV7-9, the J gene TRBJ2-7; a weak D match, TRBD2 (6 bases). Trimming stripped 2 bases from V and 7 bases from J, with 15 bases between. The V gene's germline CDR1 is SEHNR and CDR2 FQNEAQ (reference sequence). The CDR3 consists of 14 residues.

The chain is built from TRBV10-3 and TRBJ1-5; D possibly corresponds to TRBD1 (6 bases). Between the trimmed V and J ends, which lost 4 bases and 5 bases, there was a span of 9 bases. CDR3 length: 13 residues. The germline V gene encodes CDR1 ENHRY and CDR2 SYGVKD. CDR3 in amino acids: CAISGGRHQPQHF. The CDR3 region has the DNA TGTGCCATCAGTGGGGGGCGCCATCAGCCCCAGCATTTT.

This clonotype has a count of ten or more. The chain couples TRBV7-9 to TRBJ2-2, with D possibly matching TRBD2 (5 bases). In germline, CDR1 is SEHNR, CDR2 FQNEAQ (reference sequence). V lost 2 bases to trimming and J lost 7 bases, with 17 bases between them. The CDR3 length is 16 residues. This CDR3 reads CASSLWRASSVGELFF. CDR3 DNA: TGTGCCAGCAGCTTATGGCGGGCTAGCTCTGTCGGGGAGCTGTTTTTT.